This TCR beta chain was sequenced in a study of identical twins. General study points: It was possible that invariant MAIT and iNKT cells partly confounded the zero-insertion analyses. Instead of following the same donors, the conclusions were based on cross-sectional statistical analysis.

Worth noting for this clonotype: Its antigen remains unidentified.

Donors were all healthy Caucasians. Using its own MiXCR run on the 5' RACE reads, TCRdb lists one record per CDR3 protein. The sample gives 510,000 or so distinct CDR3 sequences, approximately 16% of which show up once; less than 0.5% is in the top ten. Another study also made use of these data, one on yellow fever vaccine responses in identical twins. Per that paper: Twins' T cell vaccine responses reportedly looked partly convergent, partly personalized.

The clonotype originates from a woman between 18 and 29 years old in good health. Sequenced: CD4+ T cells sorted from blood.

CDR3 region: CASSFLAGDNEQFF. The CDR3 DNA reads as TGTGCCAGCAGCTTCCTAGCGGGAGACAATGAGCAGTTCTTC. This chain joins TRBV7-9 and TRBJ2-1; 10 bases agree with TRBD2. The germline gives CDR1 SEHNR, CDR2 FQNEAQ (reference sequence). The CDR3 contains 14 residues. The ends lost 3 bases at V and 5 bases at J; junction bases unmatched: 1.